This T cell receptor (beta chain) originates from a study of long-term antiretroviral therapy in people with HIV. The assay used was immunoSEQ (version v3.0), run at survey level. Sequencing aimed to cover roughly 40,000-50,000 T-cell genomes per sample. The table came from immunoSEQ multiplex PCR; TCRdb's copy has only in-frame clones and leaves some out. The table records about 27,000 clones, roughly 80% of them present only once. The cryopreserved samples used held roughly 0.95-10 million PBMC prior to extraction of DNA. This TCR came from a man aged 30 to 39 with HIV. Here the sequenced sample was unsorted PBMCs, taken 2.1 years after starting antiretroviral therapy.

The CDR3: CASGSTRDLTAPGANVLTF. The DNA for the CDR3 is TGTGCTAGTGGTTCTACCAGGGACCTCACCGCCCCTGGGGCCAACGTCCTGACTTTC. V and J are TRBV12-5 and TRBJ2-6; D is tentatively TRBD1 or TRBD2 (5 bases each). This CDR3 has 19 residues. Per the germline V gene, CDR1 is LGHNT and CDR2 is FRNRAP. V lost 4 bases and J 2 bases, leaving 21 bases between the germline ends.